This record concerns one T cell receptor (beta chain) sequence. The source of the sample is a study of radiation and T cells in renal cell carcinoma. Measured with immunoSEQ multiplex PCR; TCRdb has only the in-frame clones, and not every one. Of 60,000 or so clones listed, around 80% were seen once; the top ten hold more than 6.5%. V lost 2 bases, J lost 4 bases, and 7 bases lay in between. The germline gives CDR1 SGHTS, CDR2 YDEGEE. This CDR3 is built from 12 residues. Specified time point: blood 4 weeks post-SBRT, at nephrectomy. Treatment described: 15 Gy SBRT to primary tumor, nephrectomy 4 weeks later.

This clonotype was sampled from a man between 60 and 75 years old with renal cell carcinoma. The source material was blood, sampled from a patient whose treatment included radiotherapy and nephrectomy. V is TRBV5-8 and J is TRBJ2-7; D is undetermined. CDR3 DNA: TGTGCCAGCAGCTTCGGTTATTACGAGCAGTACTTC. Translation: CASSFGYYEQYF. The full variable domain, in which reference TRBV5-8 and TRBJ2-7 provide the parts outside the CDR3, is EAGVTQSPTHLIKTRGQQATLRCSPISGHTSVYWYQQALGLGLQFLLWYDEGEERNRGNFPPRFSGRQFPNYSSELNVNALELEDSALYLCASSFGYYEQYFGPGTRLTVT.